This is a list of T cell receptor beta chains from one sample in a study of T cell repertoires in cytomegalovirus infection. These receptors' targets are unknown. MiXCR was run by TCRdb on the reads, yielding one entry per CDR3 protein. Seen here are approximately 340,000 distinct CDR3 sequences, roughly 28% observed once, and the top ten hold around 18%. Source: cultured PBMCs, taken from culture after CMV antigen stimulation. These receptors were obtained from a human donor in good health (CMV status not recorded). Some clones in this sample may be carry-over from other donors' samples. CDR3s leave out the opening cysteine and the closing phenylalanine or tryptophan.

J: TRBJ2-7
V: TRBV20-1
CDR3: SARNRNYEQY

J: TRBJ1-5
V: TRBV20-1
CDR3: SAVAGVNQPQH

J: TRBJ1-4
V: TRBV7-2
CDR3: ASSLKTGGELF

J: TRBJ2-6
V: TRBV11-1
CDR3: ASRDSSGANVLT

J: TRBJ1-1
V: TRBV7-6
CDR3: ASSEPTVNTEAF

J: TRBJ1-5
V: TRBV28
CDR3: ASSLGQQGWGNQPQH

J: TRBJ2-7
V: TRBV7-9
CDR3: ASSLASGRVISYEQY

J: TRBJ1-1
V: TRBV11-2
CDR3: ASSLQGGAF

J: TRBJ1-2
V: TRBV7-9
CDR3: ASIPPRQGPFYGYT

J: TRBJ2-3
V: TRBV11-2
CDR3: ASSSNSGRRPDTQY

J: TRBJ1-5
V: TRBV5-1
CDR3: ASSLNPSGTGGYQPQH

J: TRBJ1-4
V: TRBV10-3
CDR3: AISGGPNEKLF

J: TRBJ2-7
V: TRBV5-1
CDR3: ASSRLGYEQY

J: TRBJ1-1
V: TRBV10-3
CDR3: ASQTGTANTEAF

J: TRBJ2-1
V: TRBV5-1
CDR3: ASSLDVSSYNEQF

J: TRBJ1-4
V: TRBV7-8
CDR3: ASSLAETENEKLF

J: TRBJ1-1
V: TRBV2
CDR3: ASLGEAMNTEAF

J: TRBJ2-2
V: TRBV27
CDR3: ASSLDRVNTGELF

J: TRBJ1-1
V: TRBV5-4
CDR3: ASSYRDRETEAF

J: TRBJ2-7
V: TRBV2
CDR3: ASSSGGLSYEQY